The 13 T cell receptor beta chains in this list originate from one sample, sequenced in a study of blood T cell repertoires in COVID-19. TCRdb's table, derived via immunoSEQ multiplex PCR, lists solely in-frame clones and lacks some. The sample shows 150,000 to 200,000 clones, more than 80% of them seen only once. Specimen: peripheral blood. Receptor source: a woman older than 75 with COVID-19, enrolled during active disease.

This clone is a singleton in its sample. V is TRBV7-2 and J is TRBJ1-1; D is unclear. Germline V lookup: CDR1 SGHTA, CDR2 FQGNSA. Trimming stripped 1 base from V and 0 bases from J, with 9 bases between. The CDR3 contains 15 residues. The CDR3 sequence is CASSLDGNLNTEAFF. The DNA of the CDR3 is TGTGCCAGCAGCTTAGACGGGAACCTGAACACTGAAGCTTTCTTT.

The chain couples TRBV9 to TRBJ2-7; 8 bases align to TRBD2. The J segment lost 11 bases and the V segment lost 0 bases, leaving 13 bases of the junction unmatched. The CDR3 runs to 15 residues. Germline V gene lookup returns CDR1 SGDLS and CDR2 YYNGEE. For the CDR3, the DNA is TGTGCCAGCAGCGTAGATACTGGCGGGAGGAACACGAAGTACTTC. As protein: CASSVDTGGRNTKYF. Looking up the rest from reference TRBV9 and TRBJ2-7 gives the full variable domain: DSGVTQTPKHLITATGQRVTLRCSPRSGDLSVYWYQQSLDQGLQFLIQYYNGEERAKGNILERFSAQQFPDLHSELNLSSLELGDSALYFCASSVDTGGRNTKYFGPGTRLTVT.

The rearrangement uses TRBV7-2 and TRBJ2-7, with D possibly matching TRBD1 (5 bases). V lost 5 bases to trimming and J lost 1 base, with 15 bases between them. The CDR3 has 15 amino acids. Germline V gene sequence: CDR1 SGHTA, CDR2 FQGNSA. CDR3 loop: CASSLDSTGSYEQYF. CDR3 sequence (DNA): TGTGCCAGCAGCCTAGACAGCACTGGATCCTACGAGCAGTACTTC.

This clone was found a few times. The chain is built from TRBV2 and TRBJ1-5; TRBD1 matches at 7 bases. Germline CDR1 and CDR2: SNHLY and FYNNEI. The length of the CDR3 is 17 residues. V shed 1 base and J 4 bases; nucleotides not matched to a gene: 10. In DNA form, the CDR3 reads TGTGCCAGCAGTGAAGTCGATCGGGACAGTCAGAATCAGCCCCAGCATTTT. Encoded protein: CASSEVDRDSQNQPQHF.

V and J are TRBV10-3 and TRBJ1-3; D remains ambiguous. Germline CDR1 is ENHRY and CDR2 is SYGVKD. The CDR3 loop spans 11 amino acids. V was cut by 8 bases and J by 8 bases, with 10 bases left in between. In DNA, the CDR3 is TGTGCCATCGGGCCCAGTCACACCATATATTTT. Residues: CAIGPSHTIYF.

The gene calls are TRBV27 and TRBJ2-2, with D perhaps matching TRBD2 (5 bases). CDR3 length equals 15 residues. Germline CDR1 is MNHEY and CDR2 is SMNVEV (reference sequence). The V end was cut by 2 bases, the J end by 1 base, with 8 bases between. CDR3 in amino acids: CASSLRGMNTGELFF. For the CDR3, the DNA is TGTGCCAGCAGTTTAAGAGGGATGAACACCGGGGAGCTGTTTTTT.

This sequence joins TRBV15 and TRBJ2-3; TRBD1 matches 7 bases. The CDR3 is 13 amino acids. Germline CDR1 reads LNHNV; CDR2 reads YYDKDF (reference sequence). The junction had 4 bases not matched to a gene; V was cut back by 1 base and J by 9 bases. CDR3 amino acids: CATSRGQGATQYF. DNA for the CDR3: TGTGCCACCAGCAGAGGACAGGGAGCGACGCAGTATTTT.

The chain carries TRBV5-1 and TRBJ2-6, with TRBD2 matching over 13 bases. Trimming cost V 4 bases and J 2 bases; bases outside gene matches: 6. This CDR3 region has 18 residues. Germline CDR1 SGHRS, CDR2 YFSETQ. CDR3 sequence reads: CASSTGLAGLTGANVLTF. CDR3 in DNA: TGCGCCAGCAGCACGGGACTAGCGGGACTGACTGGGGCCAACGTCCTGACTTTC.

This clone has a handful of counts. V gene TRBV4-1 combines with J gene TRBJ1-2; perhaps TRBD1 as D (5 bases). Germline V lookup: CDR1 MGHRA, CDR2 YSYEKL. This CDR3 has 16 residues. Trimming shortened V by 6 bases and J by 1 base, and 18 bases separated the two germline ends. DNA for the CDR3: TGCGCCAGCAGTCCCACGGGAGGGGCGAATAACTATGGCTACACCTTC. Its translation: CASSPTGGANNYGYTF.

V usage is TRBV19 and J usage is TRBJ1-4; D might be TRBD1 (6 bases). V lost 2 bases to trimming and J lost 0 bases, with 10 bases between them. CDR1 is LNHDA, CDR2 SQIVND, per germline (reference sequence). The CDR3 has 16 residues. For the CDR3, the DNA is TGTGCCAGTAGTATAAGGGGGGGGGCAACTAATGAAAAACTGTTTTTT. It encodes CASSIRGGATNEKLFF.

V usage is TRBV3-1 (or the pseudogene TRBV3-2) and J usage is TRBJ1-1; D remains ambiguous. The germline gives CDR1 LGHDT, CDR2 YNNKEL (reference sequence). Trimming removed 0 bases from V and 5 bases from J, with 10 bases in between. The CDR3 length is 14 residues. The CDR3 loop is CASSQDFAGTEAFF. The CDR3 region has the DNA TGTGCCAGCAGCCAAGATTTCGCGGGAACTGAAGCTTTCTTT.

The chain combines TRBV15 with TRBJ1-5; 8 bases line up with TRBD1. In germline, CDR1 is LNHNV, CDR2 YYDKDF (reference sequence). CDR3 length equals 17 residues. The V gene end was trimmed by 2 bases and the J gene end by 11 bases; junction bases not matched to a gene: 17. CDR3 amino acids: CATSRNLGQGSRSAQHF. The CDR3 DNA reads TGTGCCACCAGCAGAAACCTTGGACAGGGTTCACGGTCAGCCCAGCATTTT.

The chain employs TRBV11-2 and TRBJ2-1; weak D call: TRBD2 (5 bases). CDR1 SGHAT and CDR2 FQNNGV come from the germline V gene. V was cut by 5 bases and J by 4 bases, with 9 bases left in between. The CDR3 consists of 13 residues. CDR3 protein: CASSPTSYNEQFF. The CDR3 nucleotides read TGTGCCAGCAGCCCAACTAGTTACAATGAGCAGTTCTTC.